The subject of this entry is one T cell receptor (beta chain). Its specificity is unknown. V shed 5 bases and J shed 6 bases, with 17 bases lying between them. This CDR3 has 14 amino acids. Germline-derived CDR1 and CDR2 are SGHAT and FQNNGV. The data stem from a study of OX40 agonist ivuxolimab in advanced cancers. Study as a whole: Dose-escalation patients suffered from hepatocellular carcinoma, melanoma, renal cell or head and neck cancer. General study results and limits: More expanded clones were found, on average, in CD8+ than in CD4+ T cells.

Clones were sequenced by immunoSEQ multiplex PCR, and TCRdb holds only the in-frame ones, with some missing. The sample includes 55,000 to 95,000 clones, around 88% of them seen just once. Sample: CD4+ or CD8+ T cells sorted from blood, taken in a trial of the OX40 agonist ivuxolimab. The V gene is TRBV11-2, the J gene TRBJ2-7, with D unresolved. This receptor was obtained from an adult with an advanced solid tumor such as melanoma, head and neck, liver or kidney cancer. The CDR3 region has the DNA TGTGCCAGCAGCCCATCCCACGGCTCTTCCGAGCAGTACTTC. Its protein is CASSPSHGSSEQYF.